Listed here are 10 T cell receptor beta chains from one sample, sequenced in a study of spatial heterogeneity in lung cancer. Time point meaning: sample taken at primary tumor resection. Sequencing of whole RNA from tumor, nontumor lung or frozen PBMC involved no sorting. In TCRdb, the 5' RACE reads were re-called with MiXCR into one record per CDR3 protein. Of 9,000 to 13,000 distinct CDR3 sequences in the sample, approximately 6.5% were seen once. The sequences come from PBMCs, collected at surgery. Receptor source: a male donor with early-stage non-small cell lung cancer.

This clonotype is medium-sized. This beta chain came through as a stray read in a library set up for alpha chains, and its size says little. CDR3 region: CASSPGTISYEQYF. CDR3 DNA sequence: TGTGCCAGCTCACCCGGGACAATCTCCTACGAGCAGTACTTC. The rearrangement links TRBV18 to TRBJ2-7; perhaps TRBD1 as D (6 bases). Germline CDR1 and CDR2: KGHSH and LQKENI. CDR3 length: 14 amino acids. V was trimmed by 3 bases and J by 0 bases, leaving 9 bases between them.

This clonotype showed up many times. Since it is a stray read in a library aimed at alpha chains, this beta chain has a size that is not meaningful. The CDR3 DNA reads as TGTGCCAGCATTCGGCAGTACTCCTCCTACGAGCAGTACTTC. It codes for CASIRQYSSYEQYF. J is TRBJ2-7 and V is TRBV6-1; D ambiguous. With 7 bases removed from V and 0 bases from J, the gap between germline ends came to 13 bases. Germline CDR1 reads MNHNS; CDR2 reads SASEGT. The CDR3 consists of 14 residues.

This clonotype was seen many times. A library made for alpha chains picked up this beta chain off target, so its size means little. The chain links TRBV12-3 or TRBV12-4 to TRBJ1-5; D might be TRBD1 (6 bases). This CDR3 contains 15 residues. Trimming pared 6 bases from V and 3 bases from J, leaving 15 bases between. The CDR3 loop is CASSRTAVNNQPQHF. The CDR3 region has the DNA TGTGCCAGCAGCCGGACAGCGGTGAACAATCAGCCCCAGCATTTT.

About this clonotype: For a library built for alpha chains, this beta chain is a stray read; little rests on its size. The gene calls are TRBV27 and TRBJ2-7, with D uncertain. The CDR3 length is 11 residues. Germline-derived CDR1 and CDR2 are MNHEY and SMNVEV (reference sequence). Trimming stripped 8 bases from V and 0 bases from J, with 5 bases between. The CDR3 here is CASGFSYEQYF. In DNA, the CDR3 is TGTGCCAGCGGGTTCTCCTACGAGCAGTACTTC.

This clonotype was seen ten or more times. This beta chain appears as a stray read in a library generated for alpha chains; its size is not informative. This chain links TRBV30 with TRBJ2-2; 7 bases are shared with TRBD2. CDR3 length equals 15 residues. The trim removed 6 bases at V and 5 bases at J, leaving 12 bases unmatched. Germline loops: CDR1 GTSNPN, CDR2 SVGIG (reference sequence). The CDR3 loop reads CACSSGLGGTGELFF. Here the CDR3 DNA reads TGTGCCTGTTCTAGCGGTCTGGGGGGGACCGGGGAGCTGTTTTTT.

At least ten counts were recorded for this clonotype. Because this beta chain is a stray read in a library intended to capture alpha chains, its abundance should not be given much weight. The rearrangement links TRBV29-1 to TRBJ1-2; TRBD1 is a possible D gene (5 bases). Germline values: CDR1 SQVTM, CDR2 ANQGSEA. The CDR3 extends over 13 amino acids. V was cut by 6 bases and J by 7 bases, with 18 bases left in between. CDR3 sequence (DNA): TGCAGCGTCGATGATAGGTCAGGGTCTGGCTACACCTTC. Protein: CSVDDRSGSGYTF.

This clonotype was observed at least ten times. Little can be read into the size of this beta chain, an off-target read in a library designed for alpha chains. The chain couples TRBV29-1 to TRBJ1-1; possibly TRBD1 for D (5 bases). Per the germline V gene, CDR1 is SQVTM and CDR2 is ANQGSEA. The CDR3 consists of 12 residues. Trimming cost V 6 bases and J 5 bases, with 13 bases left between them. For the CDR3, the DNA is TGCAGCGTCGAAAGGGGTGGGACTGAAGCTTTCTTT. Protein product: CSVERGGTEAFF.

This clonotype was seen many times. The library was built for alpha chains, so this beta chain is an off-target read and its size means little. The V call is TRBV20-1, the J call TRBJ2-1, with 10 positions matching TRBD2. Germline CDR1 and CDR2: DFQATT and SNEGSKA (reference sequence). The CDR3 runs to 15 residues. The V segment lost 5 bases and the J segment 7 bases; nucleotides outside the gene matches: 11. CDR3 nucleotides: TGCAGTGCTCTCCCAGCGGGGGGGGTTAGGAATGAGCAGTTCTTC. Amino acids: CSALPAGGVRNEQFF.

Ten or more counts support this clonotype. This beta chain turned up in a library designed for alpha chains; as an off-target read, its abundance says little. This sequence joins TRBV7-9 and TRBJ2-7, with 9 nucleotides matching TRBD1. Germline values: CDR1 SEHNR, CDR2 FQNEAQ (reference sequence). The CDR3 sequence is 15 residues long. V shed 4 bases, J shed 2 bases, and the junction held 6 bases outside the gene matches. The chain's CDR3 is CASSYTGTGTYEQYF. Written as DNA, the CDR3 is TGTGCCAGCAGCTATACCGGGACAGGGACCTACGAGCAGTACTTC.

This clonotype has at least ten counts. Found in a library prepared for alpha chains, this beta chain is an off-target read, and its abundance has little meaning. V gene TRBV11-2 combines with J gene TRBJ2-7; a weak D match, TRBD1 (5 bases). This CDR3 comprises 12 residues. Germline CDR1 and CDR2: SGHAT and FQNNGV. V was pared by 5 bases and J by 4 bases, with 9 bases between. The CDR3 DNA reads as TGTGCCAGCAGCCCCAGGGCGTACGAGCAGTACTTC. This gives the protein CASSPRAYEQYF.